A few counts support the clone carrying this T cell receptor beta chain. What it binds is unknown. V lost 3 bases and J lost 1, with 3 bases in between. Germline V gene data show CDR1 as MNHEY and CDR2 as SMNVEV (reference sequence). The CDR3 consists of 12 residues. Investigators reverse transcribed all isolated RNA, so they sequenced expressed TCRB transcripts. Clones were read by immunoSEQ multiplex PCR, and TCRdb kept only the in-frame ones, dropping some. The table records approximately 150,000 clones, 8% to 13% of them present only once. One heparinised blood draw averaging approximately 100 mL was given by each donor. This entry comes from a study of beta chain features in type 1 diabetes. At the level of the study: All of the samples together had 85 million to 130 million sorted cells examined.

Study observations and caveats: Any PCR bias toward short templates would affect both groups alike. Moderate but significant shortening of TCRB CDR3s was recorded in all four CD4+ subsets from Type 1 diabetes patients.

Sequenced input: naive CD4+ T cells from blood. The chain recombines TRBV27 with TRBJ2-5; D gene uncertain. This receptor was taken from a man younger than 35 in good health. The CDR3 spells CASSFFQETQYF. The CDR3 DNA reads as TGTGCCAGCAGTTTCTTCCAAGAGACCCAGTACTTC.